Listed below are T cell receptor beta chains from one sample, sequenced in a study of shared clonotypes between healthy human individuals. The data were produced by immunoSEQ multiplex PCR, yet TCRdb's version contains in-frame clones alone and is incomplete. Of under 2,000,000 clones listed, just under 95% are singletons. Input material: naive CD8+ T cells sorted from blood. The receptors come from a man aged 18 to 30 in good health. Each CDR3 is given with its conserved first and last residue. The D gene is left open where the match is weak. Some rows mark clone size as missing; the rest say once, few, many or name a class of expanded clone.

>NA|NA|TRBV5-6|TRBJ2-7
CASSPTDSSYEQYF
TGTGCCAGCAGCCCAACTGACAGCTCCTACGAGCAGTACTTC
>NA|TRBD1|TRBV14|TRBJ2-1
CASSHPTGGLGEQFF
TGTGCCAGCAGCCACCCCACAGGGGGTTTGGGTGAGCAGTTCTTC
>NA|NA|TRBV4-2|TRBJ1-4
CASSQVGELFF
TGTGCCAGCAGCCAAGTTGGAGAGCTGTTTTTT
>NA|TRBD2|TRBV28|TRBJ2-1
CASSSPREGFSYNEQFF
TGTGCCAGCAGTTCCCCACGGGAGGGGTTCTCCTACAATGAGCAGTTCTTC
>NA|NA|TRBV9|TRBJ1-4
CASSSGEAGGKLFF
TGTGCCAGCAGCTCGGGAGAGGCAGGTGGGAAACTGTTTTTT
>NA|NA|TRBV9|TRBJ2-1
CASSVASNEQFF
TGTGCCAGCAGCGTAGCTTCCAATGAGCAGTTCTTC
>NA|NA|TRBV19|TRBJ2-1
CASSIQPMGNEQFF
TGTGCCAGTAGTATACAGCCTATGGGCAATGAGCAGTTCTTC
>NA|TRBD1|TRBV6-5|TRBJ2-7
CASGGTGSGYEQYF
TGTGCCAGCGGCGGGACAGGGAGTGGATACGAGCAGTACTTC
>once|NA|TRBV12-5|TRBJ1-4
CASVGGQAIEKLFF
TGTGCTAGTGTGGGCGGGCAAGCGATCGAAAAACTGTTTTTT
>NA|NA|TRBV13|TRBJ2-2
CASSSPSETTGELFF
TGTGCCAGCAGCTCGCCTAGCGAGACCACCGGGGAGCTGTTTTTT
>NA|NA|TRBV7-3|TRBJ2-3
CASSLIGRPSTDTQYF
TGTGCCAGCAGCTTAATTGGTCGGCCTAGCACAGATACGCAGTATTTT
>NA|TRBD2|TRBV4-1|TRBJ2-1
CASSQARLAGGYNEQFF
TGCGCCAGCAGCCAAGCGCGCCTAGCGGGGGGTTACAATGAGCAGTTCTTC
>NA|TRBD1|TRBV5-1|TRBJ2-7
CASSYWGDRGFDEQYF
TGCGCCAGCAGTTACTGGGGGGACAGGGGTTTTGACGAGCAGTACTTC
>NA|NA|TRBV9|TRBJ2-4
CASSPDGLAKNIQYF
TGTGCCAGCAGCCCCGACGGGTTGGCCAAAAACATTCAGTACTTC
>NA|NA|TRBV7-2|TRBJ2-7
CASSLAAGKLIYEQYF
TGTGCCAGCAGCTTAGCGGCAGGGAAATTGATTTACGAGCAGTACTTC
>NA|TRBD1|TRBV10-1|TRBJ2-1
CASSRGTGSSYNEQFF
TGCGCCAGCAGCCGTGGGACAGGAAGCTCCTACAATGAGCAGTTCTTC
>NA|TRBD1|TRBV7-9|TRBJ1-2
CASSLAGSGGYGYTF
TGTGCCAGCAGCTTAGCTGGTTCAGGGGGATATGGCTACACCTTC
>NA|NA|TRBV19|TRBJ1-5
CASSIVETARNQPQHF
TGTGCCAGTAGTATAGTCGAGACAGCTCGCAATCAGCCCCAGCATTTT
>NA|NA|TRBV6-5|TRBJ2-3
CASSYSTGERTDTQYF
TGTGCCAGCAGTTACTCGACAGGCGAACGCACAGATACGCAGTATTTT
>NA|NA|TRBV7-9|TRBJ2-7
CASSLESLRDYEQYF
TGTGCCAGCAGCTTAGAGAGTCTCCGGGACTACGAGCAGTACTTC
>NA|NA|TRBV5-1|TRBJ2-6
CASSSRIVSGANVLTF
TGCGCCAGCAGCTCCCGGATTGTCTCTGGGGCCAACGTCCTGACTTTC
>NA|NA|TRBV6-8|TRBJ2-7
CASTPLGYEQYF
TGTGCCAGCACCCCTCTGGGGTACGAGCAGTACTTC
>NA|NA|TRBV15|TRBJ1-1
CATSRDLRSIEAFF
TGTGCCACCAGCAGGGACCTCCGGTCGATTGAAGCTTTCTTT
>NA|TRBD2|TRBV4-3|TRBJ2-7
CASSQGTSGTYEQYF
TGCGCCAGCAGCCAAGGGACTAGCGGGACCTACGAGCAGTACTTC
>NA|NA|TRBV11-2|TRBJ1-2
CASSLHLGAGSFGYTF
TGTGCCAGCAGCCTTCATCTGGGGGCAGGGAGTTTTGGCTACACCTTC
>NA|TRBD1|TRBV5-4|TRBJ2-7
CASSFTGGYEQYF
TGTGCCAGCAGCTTCACAGGGGGCTACGAGCAGTACTTC
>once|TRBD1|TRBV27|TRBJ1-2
CASSLARGYSYGYTF
TGTGCCAGCAGTTTAGCCAGGGGGTATAGCTATGGCTACACCTTC
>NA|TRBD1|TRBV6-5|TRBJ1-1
CASSYQGEAGTEAFF
TGTGCCAGCAGTTACCAGGGGGAAGCGGGCACTGAAGCTTTCTTT
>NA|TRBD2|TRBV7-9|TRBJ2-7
CASSYPVRGGYFYEQYF
TGTGCCAGCAGCTACCCGGTTCGGGGGGGCTACTTCTACGAGCAGTACTTC
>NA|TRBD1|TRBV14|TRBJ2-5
CASSQRFKTGPLQETQYF
TGTGCCAGCAGCCAACGATTTAAGACAGGGCCACTTCAAGAGACCCAGTACTTC
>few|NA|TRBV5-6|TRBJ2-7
CASSFGGGEQYF
TGTGCCAGCAGCTTTGGGGGAGGCGAGCAGTACTTC
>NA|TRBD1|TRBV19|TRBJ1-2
CASSRVTGDNYGYTF
TGTGCCAGCAGTAGAGTAACAGGGGACAACTATGGCTACACCTTC
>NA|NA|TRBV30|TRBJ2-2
CAWSGSTGELFF
TGTGCCTGGAGTGGGAGTACCGGGGAGCTGTTTTTT
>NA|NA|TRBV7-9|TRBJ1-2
CASSEKNYGYTF
TGTGCCAGCAGCGAAAAGAACTATGGCTACACCTTC
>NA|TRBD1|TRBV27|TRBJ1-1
CASSLSEGQDTEAFF
TGTGCCAGCAGTTTATCAGAGGGACAGGACACTGAAGCTTTCTTT
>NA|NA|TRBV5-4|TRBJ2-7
CASSSGGPYEQYF
TGTGCCAGCAGCTCCGGGGGGCCCTACGAGCAGTACTTC
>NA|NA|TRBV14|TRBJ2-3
CASSQVTTDTQYF
TGTGCCAGCAGCCAAGTCACCACAGATACGCAGTATTTT
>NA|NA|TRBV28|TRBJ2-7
CASTGQVHRYEQYF
TGTGCCAGCACGGGGCAGGTACATCGCTACGAGCAGTACTTC
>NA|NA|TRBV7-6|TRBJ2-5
CASSLAPGGETQYF
TGTGCCAGCAGCTTAGCGCCGGGCGGAGAGACCCAGTACTTC
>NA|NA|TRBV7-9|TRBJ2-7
CASSLESSYEQYF
TGTGCCAGCAGCTTAGAGTCTTCCTACGAGCAGTACTTC
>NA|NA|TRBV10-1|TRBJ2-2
CASRETQDTGELFF
TGCGCCAGCAGAGAAACACAAGACACCGGGGAGCTGTTTTTT
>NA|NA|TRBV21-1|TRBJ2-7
CASSPVTGVARSHEQYF
TGTGCCAGCAGCCCGGTTACAGGGGTCGCACGGTCGCACGAGCAGTACTTC
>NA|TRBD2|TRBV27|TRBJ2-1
CASSLSGTSSYNEQFF
TGTGCCAGCAGTTTATCCGGGACTAGCAGCTACAATGAGCAGTTCTTC
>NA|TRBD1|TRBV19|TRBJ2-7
CASSIVQGAKEDEQYF
TGTGCCAGTAGTATAGTACAGGGGGCAAAGGAGGACGAGCAGTACTTC
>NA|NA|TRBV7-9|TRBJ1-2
CASSLARAPNYGYTF
TGTGCCAGCAGCTTAGCCAGGGCTCCTAACTATGGCTACACCTTC
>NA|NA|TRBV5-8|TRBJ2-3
CASSLVGGADTQYF
TGTGCCAGCAGCTTGGTTGGGGGGGCCGATACGCAGTATTTT
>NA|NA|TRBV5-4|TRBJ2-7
CASSFGARGEQYF
TGTGCCAGCAGCTTCGGGGCAAGGGGCGAGCAGTACTTC
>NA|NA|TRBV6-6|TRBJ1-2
CASSYAEGLNYGYTF
TGTGCCAGCAGTTACGCCGAGGGGCTAAACTATGGCTACACCTTC
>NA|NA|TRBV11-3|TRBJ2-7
CAIKRQVSYEQYF
TGTGCCATCAAGAGACAGGTTTCCTACGAGCAGTACTTC
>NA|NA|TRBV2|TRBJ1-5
CASSEPTGRPQPQHF
TGTGCCAGCAGTGAACCCACGGGGAGGCCTCAGCCCCAGCATTTT
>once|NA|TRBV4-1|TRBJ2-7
CASSDGATLSTEQYF
TGCGCCAGCAGCGACGGGGCCACATTAAGCACCGAGCAGTACTTC
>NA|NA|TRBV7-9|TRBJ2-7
CASSSGAGISWEQYF
TGTGCCAGCAGTTCAGGGGCCGGGATCAGCTGGGAGCAGTACTTC
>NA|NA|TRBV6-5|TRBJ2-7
CASSYYQEAYEQYF
TGTGCCAGCAGTTACTATCAAGAAGCCTACGAGCAGTACTTC